This T cell receptor (beta chain) originates from a study of shared clonotypes between healthy human individuals. Study-wide context: The plates for each donor numbered three CD4 naive, three CD4 memory, two CD8 naive and one CD8 memory. Study-wide findings and caveats: The study found lower generation probabilities in non-shared clonotypes than in those shared by all four donors.

The data were produced by immunoSEQ multiplex PCR, yet TCRdb's version contains in-frame clones alone and is incomplete. The repertoire has about 2,500,000 clones, about 92% of them found once; the top ten carry roughly 0.15%. To note about this clone: The antigen is not known.

CD4+ cell separation produced CD45RA+ naive and CD45RA-negative memory subsets. Material: naive CD4+ T cells sorted from blood. Subset described: CD45RA+ positively selected. The TCR originated in a man younger than 35 in good health.

The CDR3 spells CASSQVGSVYGYTF. The CDR3 bases are TGCGCCAGCAGCCAAGTGGGCAGTGTCTATGGCTACACCTTC. The rearrangement uses TRBV4-3 and TRBJ1-2; D uncertain. The CDR3 has 14 amino acids. Germline V gives CDR1 LGHNA, CDR2 YSLEER. V was cut by 1 base and J by 4 bases, with 10 bases left in between.